This TCR beta chain derives from a study of cytomegalovirus exposure and HLA in healthy donors (dated by TCRdb to about 2017). As for the study more broadly: According to a later analysis, the roughly 120 validation repertoires were produced on the same platform as the approximately 620 repertoires of the first cohort. Besides the first cohort of 550 to 750 subjects, a separate validation cohort made up of over a hundred different subjects was used. The study was designed to test whether signatures of past pathogen exposure could be identified by cataloging public T cell receptors. To predict cytomegalovirus infection status, the study brought together high-throughput TCR immunosequencing, statistical association of individual TCRs with disease status, and machine learning.

The donors belonged to the validation cohort of roughly 120 subjects, which was separate from the approximately 660-subject first cohort. In the case of this clone: This receptor's antigen is unknown. One base away there is no much larger clone; base qualities are not given.

Library preparation employed the immunoSEQ multiplex PCR assay. Processing in the source paper ran as follows. A statistical classification framework was built to diagnose cytomegalovirus status from the catalog of TCR beta chain sequences. The table comes from immuneACCESS by way of TCRdb, which keeps in-frame sequences with V and J called. Part of the clones is missing from these tables; in studies checked, under half for an unresolved V gene and the rest for unknown reasons. V and J calls and clone size follow that table, whereas D and trimming were derived from the DNA. Present in this sample are some 150,000 clones, about 89% of which were seen just once. 0.69% of the sample goes to the ten largest clones. Trimming leaves V shorter by 1 base and J shorter by 1 base, with the junction holding 8 bases beyond the gene matches. The CDR1 and CDR2 encoded by the germline V gene (reference sequence) are MNHEY and SMNVEV. CDR3 length: 17 amino acids, cysteine to phenylalanine. The kept DNA is CDR3 alone, 51 bases in frame from the first base.

What the authors observed across the whole study: A few of the identified cytomegalovirus-associated TCR beta chains were confirmed in vitro to be specific for cytomegalovirus antigens. A total of some 180 TCR beta chains were listed by the study as associated with cytomegalovirus. In both the original and validation cohorts, the classifier was reported to diagnose cytomegalovirus status with high specificity and sensitivity. Of the cluster scores, approximately 94% were above 0 in a later analysis, which found that TCRs clustered in the first cohort also tended to co-occur in the 120 or so validation repertoires. While some public TCRs were present in many individuals, most TCR sequences turned up only very rarely across donors. It was suggested by the authors that the approach could potentially be generalized to other disease states and immunological phenotypes. All 120 or so repertoires were used to score co-occurrence in the validation cohort in a later analysis, because that analysis had no HLA typing for the cohort.

This TCR derives from a man between 18 and 35 years old in good health and CMV-seronegative. The V gene is TRBV27 and the J gene is TRBJ1-1, with TRBD1 matching 8 junction bases. The sequenced sample consisted of PBMCs. The DNA sequence reads TGTGCCAGCAGTTTATTTGGGACAGGAGAAAAGAACACTGAAGCTTTCTTT. It specifies CASSLFGTGEKNTEAFF.